This T cell receptor beta chain was captured in a study of cytomegalovirus exposure and HLA in healthy donors (dated by TCRdb to between 2016 and 2019). For the wider study: An earlier analysis of 587 of the donors reported over 250 Gb of sequence data and about 120 million unique TCR beta sequences obtained from about 179 million T cells. About 280 gigabases of sequencing data and tens of millions of unique TCR sequences made up an early release that covered 500 to 650 HLA-typed donors. Of the 350 to 450 genotyped donors, about 84% fell in the genetic ancestry cluster associated with self-reported Caucasian donors. The study aimed to test whether cataloging public T cell receptors could reveal signatures of past pathogen exposure. The study profiled the T cell repertoires of about 720 subjects by immunosequencing and related them to cytomegalovirus serostatus. In addition to the first cohort of several hundred subjects, a separate validation cohort of under 150 different subjects was used. High-throughput TCR immunosequencing, statistical association of individual TCRs with disease status, and machine learning were combined to predict cytomegalovirus infection status. A later analysis re-examined previously published TCR beta repertoires from about 670 donors and added high-resolution HLA genotyping to investigate patterns of TCR occurrence. In the later analysis, no new phenotypic data were used to find candidate immune exposures; instead, reliance was placed on TCR beta sequences and their occurrence across donors. In an earlier analysis of 500 to 650 of the donors, high-throughput TCR beta sequencing was used to judge whether each TCR beta V gene segment behaved as functional or pseudogenic. Alongside the repertoire data, information on donor age, sex, ethnicity and CMV serostatus was compiled. A later genetic analysis took genome-wide SNP genotypes for about 65% of the 666 donors and used that subset as a discovery cohort. All discovery cohort repertoires had been generated using a single sequencing platform. HLA typing included class I and class II loci at four-digit resolution. The number of typed donors differed by locus: about 620-630 for A, B, C, DRB1 and DQB1; approximately 520 for DQA1; 606 for DPA1; and about 450 for DPB1. Five DR-DQ haplotypes were handled as single units for association and clustering, since linkage in the cohort was strong. Across around 400 genotyped donors of the cohort, an average of about 240,000 unique TCR beta nucleotide sequences per donor were sequenced, and around 20% of those sequences were non-productive.

As for this clone: No antigen is known for it. No clone much larger than this one lies a single base away; base qualities are absent.

Broader findings and caveats from the paper: Linkage disequilibrium might explain the correlated functional status among segregating V segments, but an unknown experimental factor could not be ruled out. A further reported finding was that TCR beta sequences accurately predicted the HLA-A and HLA-B alleles for most subjects in the first cohort. Because counts were too low, 15 to 20 rarely observed V segments, including chromosome 9 orphons, were excluded from the earlier analysis of several hundred of the donors. It was suggested by the authors that the approach could potentially be generalized to other disease states and immunological phenotypes. In a later genetic analysis, a missense DCLRE1C variant was associated with V-gene and J-gene trimming of TCR beta chains, and the association was replicated in an independent cohort. Immune exposure information for the cohort was limited to CMV serostatus. Strong co-occurrence of HLA alleles, especially DR and DQ, made assigning TCR associations to individual alleles difficult. A cluster of highly shared sequence variants was judged likely to be a technical artifact of the sequencing pipeline. A total of roughly 160 TCR beta chains were listed by the study as associated with cytomegalovirus. Specific HLA alleles were associated with 15,000 to 20,000 TCR beta sequences at a false discovery rate of 0.05 in a later analysis. Only TCR beta chains were sequenced in this cohort, and the absence of alpha or paired-chain data limited detectable features. In a later analysis, several top co-occurrence clusters were reported to appear linked to parvovirus B19, influenza, CMV and Epstein-Barr virus. A few of the identified cytomegalovirus-associated TCR beta chains were confirmed in vitro to be specific for cytomegalovirus antigens. Sequencing depth was assumed to be roughly uniform across donors in the presence/absence analyses, though that assumption may not hold. Compared with equally common non-associated chains, HLA-associated TCR beta chains in a later analysis were more clonally expanded and had lower generation probabilities. The 87-base-pair reads could not distinguish some IMGT-functional V segments, including TRBV6-2 and TRBV6-3, so those segments were excluded. In both the original and validation cohorts, the classifier was reported to diagnose cytomegalovirus status with high specificity and sensitivity. In a later analysis, the rate of TCR association differed among HLA loci, with DRB1 alleles having the most associated TCRs and HLA-C alleles having the fewest. HLA typing was unavailable for some donors at each locus, so association tests used only the typed subset. In a later analysis, most CMV-associated TCR beta chains were found to appear HLA-restricted, with HLA associations seemingly driven largely by CMV exposure. In a later genetic analysis, fewer N-insertions in productive TCRs were reported among donors in an Asian-associated ancestry cluster than the roughly 700-donor mean. Most TCR sequences were observed very rarely across donors, whereas some public TCRs were present in many individuals. In an earlier analysis of roughly 500 of the donors, most TCR beta V segments appeared in productive rearrangements about 87% or about 30% of the time, broadly matching IMGT annotations.

The library was produced with the immunoSEQ multiplex PCR assay. For the multiplex PCR, a mixture combining 60 forward primers for TCR Vbeta segments and 13 reverse primers for TCR Jbeta segments was used. The CDR3 region of rearranged TCR beta genes was amplified from genomic DNA by a multiplex PCR assay. Amplified TCR beta libraries were sequenced as 87-base-pair reads on the Illumina HiSeq System. Per the authors' processing: A later analysis tallied 75 million to 85 million unique TCR beta chains across the 666 repertoires, and around 10 million of those chains were shared by two or more donors. A nearest-neighbor algorithm error-corrected the raw reads and collapsed the reads into unique sequences, merging closely related sequences to remove PCR and sequencing errors. To assign V, D and J gene segments, CDR3 sequences were aligned to IMGT reference sequences. For a sequence to be retained, a match of at least six nucleotides to both a V gene segment and a J gene segment was required. A rearrangement counted as productive if the CDR3 had no stop codons and remained in frame with V and J, and every other rearrangement counted as non-productive. CDR3 was defined according to IMGT convention as the region running from the second conserved V-encoded cysteine to the conserved J-encoded phenylalanine. In an earlier analysis of around 570 of the donors, sequences lacking an unambiguous match to a single V gene segment were excluded. In an earlier analysis of approximately 560 of the donors, a V segment was called functional when productive rearrangements were above 56.7%, and segregating when the standard deviation between donors exceeded 5%. A statistical classification framework was built to diagnose cytomegalovirus status from the catalog of TCR beta chain sequences. In a later analysis, V and J genes were assigned by comparing TCR nucleotide sequences against IMGT/GENE-DB human TR gene sequences. Using the TCRdist pipeline, a later analysis assigned CDR3 sequences along with most-parsimonious VDJ recombination scenarios. A later analysis defined each TCR beta chain by its CDR3 amino acid sequence plus V-gene family, and excluded reads lacking a unique V-gene family. As a way to deal with suspected cross-contamination and a sequencing artifact, a later analysis dropped under 600 nucleotide sequences that were highly shared and had low generation probability. In a later analysis, a clonal expansion index for each public chain was calculated from normalized within-repertoire ranks of inferred template counts. A later analysis computed generation probabilities with a VDJ recombination model fitted to out-of-frame rearrangements, and checked the results against IGoR. A later analysis scored TCR-TCR, TCR-HLA and TCR-CMV co-occurrence with hypergeometric tests, applying a repertoire-size bias correction to TCR pairs. False discovery rates were estimated in a later analysis by permuting HLA or CMV assignments 20 times. In a later analysis, co-occurring TCRs were grouped with DBSCAN, and TCRdist sequence similarity was added when clustering was performed within HLA-allele-positive subsets. Repertoires with fewer than 30,000 or more than 120,000 public chains were left out of co-occurrence clustering, as were four to six repertoires with anomalous nucleotide sharing. TCRdb holds this immuneACCESS table with in-frame rearrangements only. Some clones are missing; in checked studies, unresolved V genes explain under half, and the rest has no known cause. That table supplies the V and J calls and clone size; D and trimming were determined from the DNA. The sample table records over 90,000 clones; 70% of these occur just once. The top ten hold approximately 16% of the sample.

The cohort consisted of 666 healthy bone marrow donors. At the time of sampling, every cohort member was nominally healthy, though immune exposures that went unrecorded were likely present. The donor was CMV seropositive and was included in the group of 250 to 350 seropositive cohort members. A peripheral blood sample was collected from each donor, and TCR beta sequencing was performed on peripheral blood mononuclear cells. Genomic DNA extraction from the blood cell samples was performed with the Qiagen DNeasy Blood Extraction Kit. Taken from cysteine to phenylalanine, the CDR3 has 12 residues. Only the CDR3 DNA stays, 36 bases, in frame from base 1. Looking up the germline V gene yields CDR1 MNHNS and CDR2 SASEGT. V loses 7 bases of germline sequence and J loses 4 bases, and the interval between the two ends is 8 bases.

This receptor was obtained from a woman in her forties or fifties in good health and CMV-seropositive. The sequenced material came from PBMCs. This chain joins TRBV6-1 to TRBJ1-5, with the D segment identity uncertain. The DNA is as follows: TGTGCCAGCACCGAGGGAAATCAGCCCCAGCATTTT. This codes for CASTEGNQPQHF.